One sample yielded the 26 T cell receptor beta chains listed below, sequenced in a study of T cells after yellow fever vaccination. TCRdb called the 5' RACE reads again in MiXCR, with one record for every CDR3 protein. Of about 350,000 distinct CDR3 sequences in the sample, around 12% were seen once. Sequences were derived from CD4+ T cells sorted from PBMCs, sampled 15 days after the yellow fever booster vaccination. The source is a man younger than 35 who received the YFV17D yellow fever vaccine.

This clonotype showed up just a few times. This chain uses TRBV5-4 with TRBJ1-2; TRBD1 aligns across 9 bases. This CDR3 is built from 15 residues. V lost 3 bases and J lost 2; bases outside the gene matches: 5. Germline values: CDR1 SGHNT, CDR2 YYREEE (reference sequence). The CDR3 region is CASSSGTGSNYGYTF. The DNA of the CDR3 is TGTGCCAGCAGCTCCGGGACAGGGTCCAACTATGGCTACACCTTC. Complete variable domain (other parts from reference TRBV5-4 and TRBJ1-2): ETGVTQSPTHLIKTRGQQVTLRCSSQSGHNTVSWYQQALGQGPQFIFQYYREEENGRGNFPPRFSGLQFPNYSSELNVNALELDDSALYLCASSSGTGSNYGYTFGSGTRLTVV.

This clonotype was observed a handful of times. The rearrangement uses TRBV4-3 and TRBJ2-4, with TRBD1 matching over 8 bases. From germline, CDR1 is LGHNA and CDR2 YSLEER. CDR3 length: 15 residues. The junction had 7 bases not matched to a gene; V was cut back by 2 bases and J by 7 bases. CDR3 sequence: CASSQFPTGANIQYF. The CDR3 coding sequence is TGCGCCAGCAGCCAATTCCCGACAGGGGCGAACATTCAGTACTTC.

This clonotype has a handful of counts. The V gene is TRBV11-2, the J gene TRBJ1-4; D is unresolved. The germline gives CDR1 SGHAT, CDR2 FQNNGV. V lost 6 bases to trimming and J lost 5 bases, with 10 bases between them. CDR3 length: 13 amino acids. The CDR3 loop is CASSLRFNEKLFF. The CDR3 nucleotides are TGTGCCAGCAGTTTACGGTTCAATGAAAAACTGTTTTTT.

This clonotype has ten or more counts. The chain is built from TRBV18 and TRBJ1-1; D call uncertain. The germline CDR1 and CDR2 sequences are KGHSH and LQKENI. Trimming cost V 2 bases and J 1 base, with 5 bases left between them. This CDR3 comprises 13 residues. Written as DNA, the CDR3 is TGTGCCAGCTCACCAGCACAGAACACTGAAGCTTTCTTT. Protein: CASSPAQNTEAFF.

The V and J genes are TRBV12-3 or TRBV12-4 and TRBJ1-2; 11 bases fit TRBD1. The CDR3 is made up of 13 amino acids. V trimming: 4 bases; J trimming: 7 bases; junction bases outside the gene matches: 2. CDR3 nucleotides: TGTGCCAGCAGTTGGGGACAGGGGGTTGGCTACACCTTC. Its protein is CASSWGQGVGYTF.

Many counts were recorded for this clonotype. The chain links TRBV6-2 or TRBV6-3 to TRBJ1-2, with TRBD1 identical over 7 bases. CDR1 is MNHEY and CDR2 is SVGEGT in the germline V gene. The CDR3 length is 14 residues. Losses at the gene ends were 7 bases for V and 2 bases for J; bases not matched to a gene: 7. CDR3 sequence (DNA): TGTGCCAGCACCGAACCCAGGGGGAACTATGGCTACACCTTC. Translated: CASTEPRGNYGYTF.

This clonotype was observed a handful of times. The chain couples TRBV7-2 to TRBJ2-7, with D tentatively TRBD2 (7 bases). Germline CDR1 reads SGHTA; CDR2 reads FQGNSA. CDR3 size: 15 residues. Deletions cut 5 bases from V and 3 bases from J, with 17 bases between. For the CDR3, the DNA is TGTGCCAGCAGCCTAAGGGGGGGCGCAAGCTACGAGCAGTACTTC. The encoded protein is CASSLRGGASYEQYF.

This clonotype occurred a few times. The chain recombines TRBV15 with TRBJ2-3; D ambiguous. Germline CDR1 reads LNHNV; CDR2 reads YYDKDF (reference sequence). V was pared by 3 bases and J by 2 bases, with 3 bases between. This CDR3 has 12 residues. DNA of the CDR3: TGTGCCACCAGCAGGACCACAGATACGCAGTATTTT. Its translation: CATSRTTDTQYF.

This clonotype was detected only a few times. This chain joins TRBV3-1 and TRBJ2-2, with D hard to call. Trimming removed 1 base from V and 2 bases from J, with 5 bases in between. CDR1 is LGHDT, CDR2 YNNKEL, per germline (reference sequence). The CDR3 runs 14 residues. In DNA, the CDR3 is TGTGCCAGCAGCCAAGGACATAACACCGGGGAGCTGTTTTTT. As protein: CASSQGHNTGELFF. The full variable domain, rest sourced from reference TRBV3-1 and TRBJ2-2, is DTAVSQTPKYLVTQMGNDKSIKCEQNLGHDTMYWYKQDSKKFLKIMFSYNNKELIINETVPNRFSPKSPDKAHLNLHINSLELGDSAVYFCASSQGHNTGELFFGEGSRLTVL.

The table lists this clonotype with a few counts. J is TRBJ1-5 and V is TRBV6-1; D remains ambiguous. Germline lookup yields CDR1 MNHNS and CDR2 SASEGT. V lost 3 bases and J lost 3, with 15 bases in between. This CDR3 contains 16 residues. In DNA, the CDR3 is TGTGCCAGCAGTGACCAACACCGGGTCCCCAATCAGCCCCAGCATTTT. As protein: CASSDQHRVPNQPQHF.

This clonotype has only a few counts. V is TRBV4-1 and J is TRBJ2-1; TRBD2 matches at 10 bases. Unmatched junction bases numbered 16, after V lost 4 bases and J lost 1 base. Germline V gene sequence: CDR1 MGHRA, CDR2 YSYEKL. CDR3 length equals 20 residues. CDR3 sequence: CASSPRGLRGAGGSYNEQFF. CDR3 sequence (DNA): TGCGCCAGCAGCCCCCGAGGCCTACGTGGAGCGGGGGGGTCCTACAATGAGCAGTTCTTC.

This clonotype was seen many times. CDR3 sequence: CASSLDFSIYNEQFF. CDR3 nucleotide sequence: TGTGCCAGCAGTTTGGACTTCTCCATTTACAATGAGCAGTTCTTC. The chain is built from TRBV6-5 and TRBJ2-1; D may be TRBD2 (5 bases). Per the germline V gene, CDR1 is MNHEY and CDR2 is SVGAGI. The CDR3 has 15 amino acids. V gave up 4 bases and J gave up 4 bases, with 14 bases separating them.

This clonotype showed up many times. The rearrangement links TRBV4-2 to TRBJ2-4; 7 nucleotides align to TRBD2. CDR1 is LGHNA and CDR2 is YNFKEQ in the germline V gene. The CDR3 contains 14 residues. Trimming cost V 0 bases and J 9 bases; bases outside gene matches: 5. The CDR3 DNA sequence: TGTGCCAGCAGCCAAGATGGGCTAGCGGCCATTCAGTACTTC. It encodes CASSQDGLAAIQYF.

The chain uses TRBV7-2 and TRBJ2-3, with 9 positions matching TRBD1. V shed 4 bases and J 5 bases; nucleotides not matched to a gene: 4. CDR1 is SGHTA and CDR2 is FQGNSA in the germline V gene. This CDR3 spans 14 amino acids. The CDR3 sequence is CASSYRGRLDTQYF. CDR3 DNA sequence: TGTGCCAGCAGCTACAGGGGGCGGTTAGATACGCAGTATTTT. The whole variable domain, filled in from reference TRBV7-2 and TRBJ2-3, reads GAGVSQSPSNKVTEKGKDVELRCDPISGHTALYWYRQSLGQGLEFLIYFQGNSAPDKSGLPSDRFSAERTGGSVSTLTIQRTQQEDSAVYLCASSYRGRLDTQYFGPGTRLTVL.

The rearrangement uses TRBV20-1 and TRBJ2-3, with D perhaps TRBD1 (5 bases). The CDR3 has 14 residues. V was clipped by 5 bases and J by 1 base, with 13 bases between them. Germline V gene lookup returns CDR1 DFQATT and CDR2 SNEGSKA (reference sequence). CDR3 sequence (DNA): TGCAGTGCTGACACAGGTGGACGCACAGATACGCAGTATTTT. It is translated as CSADTGGRTDTQYF.

The chain has TRBV6-2 or TRBV6-3 and TRBJ2-7, with D hard to call. Deletions cut 5 bases from V and 7 bases from J, with 9 bases between. This CDR3 region has 11 residues. The germline gives CDR1 MNHEY, CDR2 SVGEGT. CDR3 sequence (DNA): TGTGCCAGCAGTCGGGTCAGGGAGCAGTACTTC. This translates into CASSRVREQYF.

This clonotype was detected only a few times. J is TRBJ2-3 and V is TRBV5-4; no clear D. Germline CDR1 is SGHNT and CDR2 is YYREEE (reference sequence). CDR3 length: 14 amino acids. Trimming left V 2 bases short and J 7 bases short, with 14 bases between. CDR3 sequence (DNA): TGTGCCAGCAGCTTTGACGGGTTCATGAATACGCAGTATTTT. Translation: CASSFDGFMNTQYF.

Only a few counts were recorded for this clonotype. The V gene is TRBV4-1, the J gene TRBJ1-1, with 7 bases lining up with TRBD1. Germline assignment: CDR1 MGHRA and CDR2 YSYEKL. The CDR3 consists of 15 residues. The trim removed 5 bases at V and 0 bases at J, leaving 6 bases unmatched. The CDR3 DNA follows: TGCGCCAGCAGCGACCCCGGGACAGTGAACACTGAAGCTTTCTTT. It codes for CASSDPGTVNTEAFF.

The rearrangement uses TRBV5-1 and TRBJ2-1, with D possibly matching TRBD2 (5 bases). CDR3 size: 14 residues. The germline V gene encodes CDR1 SGHRS and CDR2 YFSETQ. Trimming removed 2 bases from V and 1 base from J, with 7 bases in between. CDR3: CASSFGESYNEQFF. The CDR3, as DNA: TGCGCCAGCAGCTTCGGGGAATCCTACAATGAGCAGTTCTTC.

This clonotype was recorded many times. The chain joins TRBV15 to TRBJ1-2; TRBD1 matches 7 bases. The CDR3 has 12 residues. The trim removed 5 bases at V and 5 bases at J, leaving 2 bases unmatched. Germline V lookup: CDR1 LNHNV, CDR2 YYDKDF (reference sequence). The CDR3 sequence: CATSRQGYGYTF. Here the CDR3 DNA reads TGTGCCACCAGCCGACAGGGTTATGGCTACACCTTC.

This clonotype was observed a few times. This rearrangement joins TRBV4-2 to TRBJ2-7; either TRBD1 or TRBD2 may supply D (5 bases each). The germline V and J ends were trimmed by 2 bases and 10 bases, with 27 bases remaining between them. The germline gives CDR1 LGHNA, CDR2 YNFKEQ. This CDR3 has 17 amino acids. DNA for the CDR3: TGTGCCAGCAGCCAACTACTCCCCGGGACGCGGATCTCGGAACAGTACGTC. This gives the protein CASSQLLPGTRISEQYV.

This clonotype was counted between two and nine times. The V gene is TRBV12-3 or TRBV12-4, the J gene TRBJ2-7; TRBD1 might be the D (7 bases). This CDR3 spans 14 amino acids. V lost 5 bases and J lost 2, with 13 bases in between. The CDR3 here is CASSGGTAAYEQYF. CDR3 sequence (DNA): TGTGCCAGCAGTGGCGGGACAGCGGCCTACGAGCAGTACTTC.

The sample holds a few counts of this clonotype. The CDR3 is CASSQEFWTSGGNQETQYF. CDR3 nucleotides: TGCGCCAGCAGCCAAGAGTTTTGGACTAGCGGGGGAAACCAAGAGACCCAGTACTTC. The V call is TRBV4-1, the J call TRBJ2-5; 13 bases are shared with TRBD2. CDR3 length: 19 residues. The ends lost 0 bases at V and 0 bases at J; junction bases unmatched: 7. The germline CDR1 and CDR2 sequences are MGHRA and YSYEKL.

There are a few counts of this clonotype. This chain joins TRBV7-3 and TRBJ2-7; 14 positions match TRBD2. This CDR3 has 18 residues. Per germline, CDR1 SGHTA and CDR2 FQGTGA. Losses at the gene ends were 5 bases for V and 0 bases for J; bases not matched to a gene: 9. The CDR3 loop is CASSKGTSGGPSSYEQYF. The CDR3 coding sequence is TGTGCCAGCAGCAAGGGGACTAGCGGGGGCCCTAGCTCCTACGAGCAGTACTTC.

This clonotype was seen a handful of times. The CDR3 region has the DNA TGTGCCAGCAGCTTTCTTACGTCCTTGGCCACTGGGGCCAACGTCCTGACTTTC. Amino acid sequence: CASSFLTSLATGANVLTF. The chain links TRBV7-9 to TRBJ2-6, with D uncertain. The CDR3 length is 18 residues. V lost 3 bases and J 2 bases, leaving 17 bases between the germline ends. Looked up from germline, CDR1 is SEHNR and CDR2 is FQNEAQ (reference sequence).

The rearrangement uses TRBV6-2 or TRBV6-3 and TRBJ1-5; D is uncertain. Germline lookup yields CDR1 MNHEY and CDR2 SVGEGT. The ends were cut back, 0 bases at V and 0 bases at J, with 12 bases in the middle. The CDR3 covers 17 residues. This chain's CDR3 is CASSYSSKGYSNQPQHF. The CDR3 nucleotides are TGTGCCAGCAGTTACTCGAGTAAGGGTTATAGCAATCAGCCCCAGCATTTT.